The present TCR beta chain was sequenced within a study of blood T cells in healthy people across ages. Primers used in a second PCR of about 6 to 11 cycles were a sample-barcoded 5' primer and a J-beta primer mix. TCRdb reprocessed the 5' RACE reads with MiXCR, giving one entry per CDR3 protein. The table includes fewer than 2 million distinct CDR3 sequences, approximately 39% detected once. Per sample, at least 6 micrograms of total RNA were extracted. The CDR3 runs 14 residues. Losses at the gene ends were 5 bases for V and 8 bases for J; bases not matched to a gene: 10. The sequence was collected from a human donor in good health. J is TRBJ1-2 and V is TRBV12-3 or TRBV12-4; 8 bases match TRBD1. Sequenced: blood. The DNA for the CDR3 is TGTGCCAGCAGTCGAGGGACAGGAATAGTCGGCTACACCTTC. This encodes CASSRGTGIVGYTF.